These 20 T cell receptor beta chains were sequenced from one sample in a study of blood T cell repertoires in COVID-19 (TCRdb year 2020). Receptor libraries were prepared by the immunoSEQ multiplex PCR assay. This immuneACCESS table, as held by TCRdb, lists in-frame sequences with V and J called but not all clones. Of the missing ones, under half trace to an unresolved V gene in checked studies; the others have no known cause. The sample records roughly 250,000 clones, approximately 86% of which are singletons. The ten largest clonotypes hold about 3.5% of the sample. The material sequenced was PBMCs or T cells enriched from blood (not recorded which). The origin of the receptors is a woman in her forties with acute COVID-19.

The chain recombines TRBV5-6 with TRBJ1-2; TRBD1 is a possible D gene (6 bases). The CDR3 runs 15 residues. Germline assignment: CDR1 SGHDT and CDR2 YYEEEE. Trimming stripped 0 bases from V and 4 bases from J, with 13 bases between. In DNA, the CDR3 is TGTGCCAGCAGCTTGGCCTGGGGGCTCAGCTATGGCTACACCTTC. It encodes CASSLAWGLSYGYTF. The whole variable domain, filled in from reference TRBV5-6 and TRBJ1-2, reads DAGVTQSPTHLIKTRGQQVTLRCSPKSGHDTVSWYQQALGQGPQFIFQYYEEEERQRGNFPDRFSGHQFPNYSSELNVNALLLGDSALYLCASSLAWGLSYGYTFGSGTRLTVV.

The chain combines TRBV18 with TRBJ2-5; D is unclear. Trimming left V 0 bases short and J 2 bases short, with 7 bases between. Germline V gene data show CDR1 as KGHSH and CDR2 as LQKENI. The CDR3 extends over 14 amino acids. The CDR3 nucleotides read TGTGCCAGCTCACCACCCTCCACACAAGAGACCCAGTACTTC. Translation gives CASSPPSTQETQYF.

This clone was observed once. The chain has TRBV4-1 and TRBJ2-7; a possible D gene is TRBD1 (6 bases). Trimming took off 4 bases at V and 4 bases at J, with 11 bases between the two ends. CDR1 and CDR2 from the germline V gene are MGHRA and YSYEKL. This CDR3 region has 13 residues. The chain's CDR3 is CASSPTGLYEQYF. CDR3 nucleotide sequence: TGCGCCAGCAGCCCGACAGGTTTATACGAGCAGTACTTC.

This clone showed up just a few times. The chain couples TRBV4-1 to TRBJ2-5; 9 nucleotides match TRBD2. Germline CDR1 reads MGHRA; CDR2 reads YSYEKL. The CDR3 spans 18 residues. Losses at the gene ends were 0 bases for V and 5 bases for J; bases not matched to a gene: 13. The CDR3 nucleotides read TGCGCCAGCAGCCAAGAACTACTAGCGGGTGGACGTGGGGAGACCCAGTACTTC. Residues: CASSQELLAGGRGETQYF.

The chain couples TRBV14 to TRBJ1-6; D not resolved. Per germline, CDR1 SGHDN and CDR2 FVKESK. This CDR3 is built from 15 residues. Trimming cost V 2 bases and J 7 bases, with 12 bases left between them. The CDR3 region is CASSQNGLSNSPLHF. The CDR3 DNA is TGTGCCAGCAGCCAAAATGGACTGAGCAATTCACCCCTCCACTTT.

V gene TRBV4-1 combines with J gene TRBJ1-5; 11 nucleotides align to TRBD1. J was trimmed by 2 bases and V by 5 bases; bases with no gene match: 5. Germline loops: CDR1 MGHRA, CDR2 YSYEKL. The CDR3 runs to 16 residues. CDR3 nucleotide sequence: TGCGCCAGCAGCTTTGGACAGGGGGCCGGCAATCAGCCCCAGCATTTT. As protein: CASSFGQGAGNQPQHF.

This chain links TRBV9 with TRBJ2-3; 9 nucleotides line up with TRBD2. The trim removed 2 bases at V and 2 bases at J, leaving 3 bases unmatched. Looked up from germline, CDR1 is SGDLS and CDR2 is YYNGEE. The CDR3 loop spans 15 amino acids. CDR3 protein: CASSVTSGYTDTQYF. The CDR3 DNA follows: TGTGCCAGCAGCGTGACTAGCGGCTACACAGATACGCAGTATTTT.

This clone occurred a few times. This chain uses TRBV5-6 with TRBJ1-6; TRBD1 aligns across 7 bases. Trimming removed 1 base from V and 8 bases from J; junction bases left unmatched: 3. From germline, CDR1 is SGHDT and CDR2 YYEEEE. This CDR3 has 14 residues. CDR3: CASSLSQGDSPLHF. DNA of the CDR3: TGTGCCAGCAGCTTGTCCCAGGGGGATTCACCCCTCCACTTT.

V usage is TRBV5-1 and J usage is TRBJ2-7, with 11 bases lining up with TRBD2. The germline gives CDR1 SGHRS, CDR2 YFSETQ. Trimming cost V 3 bases and J 9 bases; bases outside gene matches: 17. CDR3 length equals 17 residues. The CDR3 DNA follows: TGCGCCAGCAGCTCTACAGCCTTGACTAGCGGGGCAAGGGGGCAGTACTTC. Residues: CASSSTALTSGARGQYF.

Here the CDR3 reads CASSLSGRDYEQYF. In DNA form, the CDR3 reads TGTGCCAGCAGCCTTAGCGGGCGGGACTACGAGCAGTACTTC. V and J are TRBV5-4 and TRBJ2-7; TRBD2 aligns across 7 bases. The CDR3 is 14 residues long. Germline CDR1 SGHNT, CDR2 YYREEE (reference sequence). The junction had 7 bases not matched to a gene; V was cut back by 4 bases and J by 3 bases.

The genes are TRBV18 and TRBJ1-1, with 10 bases lining up with TRBD1. Unmatched junction bases numbered 6, after V lost 4 bases and J lost 1 base. Germline V gene sequence: CDR1 KGHSH, CDR2 LQKENI. The CDR3 extends over 16 amino acids. CDR3 loop: CASSRFDRGPNTEAFF. For the CDR3, the DNA is TGTGCCAGCTCACGTTTTGACAGGGGGCCGAACACTGAAGCTTTCTTT.

This chain connects TRBV10-1 to TRBJ2-1, with unresolved D. Trimming took off 4 bases at V and 0 bases at J, with 16 bases between the two ends. Germline lookup yields CDR1 WNHNN and CDR2 SYGVQD (reference sequence). The CDR3 totals 17 residues. CDR3 in amino acids: CASSGSWSSVSYNEQFF. CDR3 coding DNA: TGCGCCAGCAGTGGATCCTGGTCCTCAGTCTCCTACAATGAGCAGTTCTTC.

The chain employs TRBV5-1 and TRBJ2-3, with D maybe TRBD2 (6 bases). V was shortened by 4 bases and J by 1 base, with 13 bases between the two germline ends. Germline values: CDR1 SGHRS, CDR2 YFSETQ. There are 15 residues in the CDR3. The CDR3 loop reads CASSQATSGTDTQYF. CDR3 bases: TGCGCCAGCAGCCAAGCGACTAGTGGCACAGATACGCAGTATTTT.

The chain uses TRBV30 and TRBJ1-2; D uncertain. The length of the CDR3 is 13 residues. Germline CDR1 is GTSNPN and CDR2 is SVGIG (reference sequence). The V and J ends lost 4 bases and 0 bases respectively, with 9 bases between them. CDR3 loop: CAWNVQSNYGYTF. The CDR3, as DNA: TGTGCCTGGAACGTTCAGTCTAACTATGGCTACACCTTC.

This sequence joins TRBV25-1 and TRBJ2-2; D not certain. The V gene's germline CDR1 is MGHDK and CDR2 SYGVNS. V shed 3 bases and J shed 2 bases, with 7 bases lying between them. The CDR3 runs to 14 residues. In nucleotides, the CDR3 is TGTGCCAGCAGTGACCGGGTCAACACCGGGGAGCTGTTTTTT. It encodes CASSDRVNTGELFF.

The chain couples TRBV19 to TRBJ2-1; tentative D call: TRBD2 (5 bases). The CDR3 covers 14 residues. Germline V lookup: CDR1 LNHDA, CDR2 SQIVND (reference sequence). V lost 1 base and J lost 7, with 11 bases in between. The CDR3 DNA reads TGTGCCAGTAGTATAGTGGCGGGTGGGAATGAGCAGTTCTTC. Translating it yields CASSIVAGGNEQFF.

Here the CDR3 reads CASTPTWDTLNTEAFF. CDR3 coding DNA: TGTGCCAGCACTCCTACTTGGGACACCTTAAACACTGAAGCTTTCTTT. The chain has TRBV25-1 and TRBJ1-1; a weak D match, TRBD1 (6 bases). The CDR3 length is 16 residues. Between the trimmed V and J ends, which lost 7 bases and 2 bases, there was a span of 20 bases. Looked up from germline, CDR1 is MGHDK and CDR2 is SYGVNS.

This clone has only a few counts. V is TRBV29-1 and J is TRBJ2-1; TRBD1 matches at 9 bases. CDR1 and CDR2 from the germline V gene are SQVTM and ANQGSEA. The CDR3 totals 17 residues. V was clipped by 2 bases and J by 2 bases; unmatched bases: 10. CDR3 sequence (DNA): TGCAGCGTTGAAACAGGGGGCGCGATAGACACCTACAATGAGCAGTTCTTC. This codes for CSVETGGAIDTYNEQFF.

V and J are TRBV7-3 and TRBJ2-7; D is ambiguous. V lost 5 bases and J 2 bases, leaving 10 bases between the germline ends. The germline V gene has CDR1 SGHTA and CDR2 FQGTGA. This CDR3 region has 13 residues. The CDR3 sequence: CASSQRETYEQYF. The CDR3 DNA is TGTGCCAGCAGCCAGCGTGAAACCTACGAGCAGTACTTC.

The genes are TRBV29-1 and TRBJ1-1; D call uncertain. The germline V gene encodes CDR1 SQVTM and CDR2 ANQGSEA. The ends were cut back, 7 bases at V and 0 bases at J, with 9 bases in the middle. The CDR3 sequence is 12 residues long. This CDR3 reads CSGGLLNTEAFF. In DNA, the CDR3 is TGCAGCGGAGGGTTACTGAACACTGAAGCTTTCTTT.